The 17 T cell receptor beta chains below come from one sample, sequenced in a study of blood T cell repertoires in COVID-19. The table came from immunoSEQ multiplex PCR; TCRdb's copy has only in-frame clones and leaves some out. This sample carries about 64,000 clones, about nine tenths of them seen once, and the ten largest clones take more than 2.5%. The sequenced sample consisted of peripheral blood. The receptors come from a man in his fifties with active COVID-19.

The rearrangement uses TRBV28 and TRBJ1-4; 7 nucleotides agree with TRBD1. The CDR3 has 18 residues. Germline values: CDR1 MDHEN, CDR2 SYDVKM. The V segment lost 5 bases and the J segment 0 bases; nucleotides outside the gene matches: 12. For the CDR3, the DNA is TGTGCCAGCAGTCCCGCCTCGACAGGGATCACAACTAATGAAAAACTGTTTTTT. Translated: CASSPASTGITTNEKLFF.

V gene TRBV18 combines with J gene TRBJ1-6; 7 bases are shared with TRBD1. With V trimmed by 3 bases and J by 7 bases, 3 bases remained unmatched. The CDR3 consists of 14 residues. Germline lookup yields CDR1 KGHSH and CDR2 LQKENI. Here the CDR3 reads CASSPTGSNSPLHF. CDR3 sequence (DNA): TGTGCCAGCTCACCGACAGGGAGCAATTCACCCCTCCACTTT. The full variable domain, its missing parts supplied by reference TRBV18 and TRBJ1-6, is NAGVMQNPRHLVRRRGQEARLRCSPMKGHSHVYWYRQLPEEGLKFMVYLQKENIIDESGMPKERFSAEFPKEGPSILRIQQVVRGDSAAYFCASSPTGSNSPLHFGNGTRLTVT.

The V call is TRBV4-1, the J call TRBJ2-2, with TRBD2 matching over 7 bases. The CDR3 has 16 residues. The ends lost 2 bases at V and 1 base at J; junction bases unmatched: 4. The germline gives CDR1 MGHRA, CDR2 YSYEKL. CDR3 amino acids: CASSQYWGGNTGELFF. The CDR3 region has the DNA TGCGCCAGCAGCCAATATTGGGGGGGGAACACCGGGGAGCTGTTTTTT.

The chain recombines TRBV5-1 with TRBJ2-1, with 8 bases matching TRBD2. CDR1 and CDR2 (germline): SGHRS, YFSETQ. CDR3 length: 17 amino acids. Unmatched junction bases numbered 21, after V lost 9 bases and J lost 7 bases. The CDR3 DNA is TGCGCCACCAAGTGGGGAGTAGCGGGAAGGTATGGAAATGAGCAGTTCTTC. This encodes CATKWGVAGRYGNEQFF. Variable domain in full (rest from reference TRBV5-1 and TRBJ2-1): KAGVTQTPRYLIKTRGQQVTLSCSPISGHRSVSWYQQTPGQGLQFLFEYFSETQRNKGNFPGRFSGRQFSNSRSEMNVSTLELGDSALYLCATKWGVAGRYGNEQFFGPGTRLTVL.

The CDR3 is CAIGQDSGDGEPQHF. As DNA, the CDR3 is TGTGCCATCGGTCAAGACAGCGGGGATGGGGAGCCCCAGCATTTT. The V call is TRBV10-3, the J call TRBJ1-5, with a weak D call TRBD1 (5 bases). Trimming cost V 8 bases and J 8 bases, with 22 bases left between them. The CDR3 loop spans 15 amino acids. Germline CDR1 and CDR2: ENHRY and SYGVKD.

The chain carries TRBV10-2 and TRBJ2-7, with a weak D call TRBD2 (6 bases). Trimming took 3 bases from V and 0 from J, leaving 9 bases between them. Looked up from germline, CDR1 is WSHSY and CDR2 is SAAADI. This CDR3 spans 14 amino acids. The CDR3 region is CASSEDGSSYEQYF. CDR3 DNA sequence: TGCGCCAGCAGTGAAGACGGGAGCTCCTACGAGCAGTACTTC.

J is TRBJ1-5 and V is TRBV24-1; TRBD1 might be the D (5 bases). The germline CDR1 and CDR2 sequences are KGHDR and SFDVKD. The CDR3 covers 14 residues. Trimming pared 5 bases from V and 1 base from J, leaving 8 bases between. CDR3 region: CATSGRASNQPQHF. The CDR3 nucleotides are TGTGCCACCAGTGGCAGGGCGAGCAATCAGCCCCAGCATTTT.

The chain is built from TRBV11-2 and TRBJ2-1; 14 bases align to TRBD2. V dropped 4 bases and J dropped 8; count of bases not matched to a gene: 4. The CDR3 consists of 15 residues. Germline loops: CDR1 SGHAT, CDR2 FQNNGV. The CDR3 sequence: CASSSPTSGGDEQFF. The CDR3 DNA is TGTGCCAGCAGCTCCCCGACTAGCGGGGGGGATGAGCAGTTCTTC.

This CDR3 reads CAWGRRYRDGYTF. The CDR3 DNA follows: TGTGCCTGGGGCCGCAGATACAGGGATGGCTACACCTTC. This chain joins TRBV30 and TRBJ1-2; weak D call: TRBD1 (6 bases). V was trimmed by 5 bases and J by 6 bases, leaving 16 bases between them. This CDR3 has 13 residues. Germline CDR1 reads GTSNPN; CDR2 reads SVGIG (reference sequence).

The chain uses TRBV28 and TRBJ1-6; the D is unclear. Germline CDR1 and CDR2: MDHEN and SYDVKM. The CDR3 loop spans 12 amino acids. The V and J ends lost 6 bases and 7 bases respectively, with 7 bases between them. CDR3 loop: CASRNENSPLHF. The CDR3 DNA reads as TGTGCCAGCAGAAATGAGAATTCACCCCTCCACTTT.

The rearrangement uses TRBV5-1 and TRBJ1-4; TRBD1 might be the D (5 bases). Per the germline V gene, CDR1 is SGHRS and CDR2 is YFSETQ. The CDR3 is 18 amino acids. V was pared by 0 bases and J by 1 base, with 16 bases between. The CDR3 loop is CASSLAPRGDETNEKLFF. The CDR3 DNA reads as TGCGCCAGCAGCTTGGCCCCACGGGGGGATGAAACTAATGAAAAACTGTTTTTT.

Of note for this clone: The germline gene is not matched at one end of the junction; a read error may be the cause. The V call is TRBV2, the J call TRBJ1-2, with 7 bases aligning to TRBD1. CDR1 and CDR2 from the germline V gene are SNHLY and FYNNEI. The CDR3 loop spans 14 amino acids. DNA of the CDR3: TGTGCCAACAGTGACCAGGGACAGAGGCGGGTGTGCACCTTC. This gives the protein CANSDQGQRRVCTF.

V is TRBV9 and J is TRBJ2-1; a weak D match, TRBD2 (6 bases). V lost 0 bases, J lost 1 base, and 8 bases lay in between. The CDR3 spans 15 residues. CDR1 and CDR2 from the germline V gene are SGDLS and YYNGEE. The CDR3 region has the DNA TGTGCCAGCAGCGTAGACGGGGGTTCCTACAATGAGCAGTTCTTC. The encoded protein is CASSVDGGSYNEQFF.

J is TRBJ2-3 and V is TRBV7-9; TRBD2 aligns across 8 bases. The junction had 10 bases not matched to a gene; V was cut back by 5 bases and J by 0 bases. CDR1 and CDR2 from the germline V gene are SEHNR and FQNEAQ (reference sequence). The length of the CDR3 is 17 residues. The CDR3 region is CASSPGRAGVSTDTQYF. In DNA, the CDR3 is TGTGCCAGCAGCCCAGGGCGAGCGGGGGTTAGCACAGATACGCAGTATTTT.

The chain combines TRBV9 with TRBJ2-1; weak D call: TRBD1 (5 bases). Trimming cost V 3 bases and J 7 bases, with 11 bases left between them. Germline CDR1 reads SGDLS; CDR2 reads YYNGEE. The length of the CDR3 is 13 residues. CDR3 DNA sequence: TGTGCCAGCAGCGGATCAGGGTTGAATGAGCAGTTCTTC. Amino acids: CASSGSGLNEQFF.

A single count supports this clone. The chain couples TRBV5-4 to TRBJ2-2, with 9 nucleotides matching TRBD2. With V trimmed by 0 bases and J by 6 bases, 9 bases remained unmatched. Germline V lookup: CDR1 SGHNT, CDR2 YYREEE (reference sequence). The CDR3 has 17 residues. CDR3 in amino acids: CASSLGGLAPRAGELFF. The DNA of the CDR3 is TGTGCCAGCAGCTTGGGTGGACTAGCGCCGAGAGCCGGGGAGCTGTTTTTT.

The chain couples TRBV30 to TRBJ2-2; D is ambiguous. V lost 3 bases and J lost 6, with 11 bases in between. Germline V gives CDR1 GTSNPN, CDR2 SVGIG (reference sequence). The CDR3 sequence is 13 residues long. The CDR3 spells CAWSPLIPGELFF. The CDR3 DNA follows: TGTGCCTGGAGCCCCCTTATCCCCGGGGAGCTGTTTTTT.